What follows are 17 T cell receptor beta chains derived from one specimen sequenced in a study of blood T cells in healthy people across ages. The second PCR ran about 7 to 12 cycles with a sample-barcoded 5' primer and J-beta primers. TCRdb itself ran the 5' RACE reads through MiXCR, one entry per CDR3 protein. The sample consists of some 750,000 distinct CDR3 sequences, 22% of them appearing once. The specimen was blood. The receptor set was obtained from a man between 65 and 85 years old in good health.

This clonotype was observed once. The V and J genes are TRBV18 and TRBJ1-1; the D gene is possibly TRBD1 (5 bases). With 0 bases removed from V and 5 bases from J, the gap between germline ends came to 10 bases. Germline CDR1 reads KGHSH; CDR2 reads LQKENI. The CDR3 spans 14 residues. This CDR3 is CASSPPVPGTEAFF. For the CDR3, the DNA is TGTGCCAGCTCACCACCGGTGCCAGGGACTGAAGCTTTCTTT.

This clonotype was seen a handful of times. V and J are TRBV7-9 and TRBJ1-1, with D uncertain. Germline lookup yields CDR1 SEHNR and CDR2 FQNEAQ (reference sequence). This CDR3 region has 14 residues. Deletions cut 3 bases from V and 0 bases from J, with 8 bases between. The CDR3 region has the DNA TGTGCCAGCAGCTTTTACAGCATGAACACTGAAGCTTTCTTT. This codes for CASSFYSMNTEAFF.

The V call is TRBV6-2 or TRBV6-3, the J call TRBJ2-5; D not resolved. The tail of the sequence fits TRBJ2-1 better, so the J call may be wrong. There are 13 residues in the CDR3. Germline V lookup: CDR1 MNHEY, CDR2 SVGEGT. The DNA of the CDR3 is TGTGCCATCCCGACTGAGGCTGGCGATGAGCAGTTCTTC. Protein sequence: CAIPTEAGDEQFF.

This clonotype has more than one count but fewer than ten. The rearrangement joins TRBV10-2 to TRBJ2-3, with 8 bases identical to TRBD2. Germline CDR1 reads WSHSY; CDR2 reads SAAADI. The CDR3 extends over 15 amino acids. V lost 11 bases, J lost 4 bases, and 14 bases stayed unmatched. The CDR3 loop reads CAAVGSGGPSDTQYF. CDR3 in DNA: TGCGCCGCCGTCGGGAGCGGGGGACCCTCAGATACGCAGTATTTT.

V usage is TRBV5-1 and J usage is TRBJ1-5, with D maybe TRBD1 (5 bases). Germline V gene lookup returns CDR1 SGHRS and CDR2 YFSETQ. Trimming left V 4 bases short and J 3 bases short, with 14 bases between. CDR3 size: 15 residues. The CDR3 reads CASSPGDLPNQPQHF. DNA for the CDR3: TGCGCCAGCAGCCCTGGGGACCTACCCAATCAGCCCCAGCATTTT.

This clonotype was counted only a few times. The genes are TRBV29-1 and TRBJ2-1; D is unclear. The length of the CDR3 is 14 residues. The V and J ends lost 0 bases and 12 bases respectively, with 18 bases between them. Per the germline V gene, CDR1 is SQVTM and CDR2 is ANQGSEA. The CDR3 protein is CSVEDPLVPSGQFF. The CDR3 DNA is TGCAGCGTTGAAGATCCTCTAGTACCATCGGGGCAGTTCTTC.

The V call is TRBV20-1, the J call TRBJ2-1, with D perhaps TRBD2 (6 bases). Trimming removed 1 base at V and 0 bases at J, with 19 bases between. Germline values: CDR1 DFQATT, CDR2 SNEGSKA (reference sequence). The CDR3 is made up of 18 amino acids. The CDR3 reads CSARATSGVSSSYNEQFF. In nucleotides, the CDR3 is TGCAGTGCTAGAGCTACCTCGGGGGTCTCGAGCTCCTACAATGAGCAGTTCTTC.

This clonotype appeared a few times. This CDR3 reads CASALKRGGTDTQYF. CDR3 sequence (DNA): TGCGCCAGCGCCCTTAAGCGGGGGGGCACAGATACGCAGTATTTT. The chain carries TRBV5-1 and TRBJ2-3; 9 nucleotides align to TRBD2. The CDR3 has 15 amino acids. CDR1 is SGHRS, CDR2 YFSETQ, per germline. The junction had 7 bases not matched to a gene; V was cut back by 7 bases and J by 1 base.

This clonotype came up a few times. The gene calls are TRBV6-5 and TRBJ2-3; the D gene is possibly TRBD2 (7 bases). Germline CDR1 reads MNHEY; CDR2 reads SVGAGI. Trimming removed 0 bases at V and 1 base at J, with 8 bases between. The CDR3 is made up of 15 amino acids. CDR3 DNA sequence: TGTGCCAGCAGTTACTCGCGGGGGCGCACAGATACGCAGTATTTT. This codes for CASSYSRGRTDTQYF.

The chain couples TRBV29-1 to TRBJ1-2; a weak D match, TRBD1 (6 bases). V lost 7 bases and J lost 3, with 12 bases in between. This CDR3 has 12 residues. Per the germline V gene, CDR1 is SQVTM and CDR2 is ANQGSEA. The CDR3 reads CSANSGDYGYTF. Written as DNA, the CDR3 is TGCAGCGCAAACTCAGGGGACTATGGCTACACCTTC.

The genes are TRBV4-1 and TRBJ1-4, with 7 bases fitting TRBD1. The CDR3 totals 15 residues. V lost 4 bases to trimming and J lost 7 bases; unmatched junction nucleotides: 9. CDR1 and CDR2 (germline): MGHRA, YSYEKL. The CDR3 DNA sequence: TGCGCCAGCAGCCCAGGGGGAGGCCGAGGTGAAAAACTGTTTTTT. Translated, it gives CASSPGGGRGEKLFF.

This clonotype has a count of ten or more. The chain links TRBV20-1 to TRBJ2-3; TRBD2 agrees at 9 bases. This CDR3 is 14 amino acids long. CDR1 and CDR2 from the germline V gene are DFQATT and SNEGSKA (reference sequence). Trimming cost V 1 base and J 3 bases; bases outside gene matches: 2. CDR3 sequence (DNA): TGCAGTGCTAGAGTGGGACTAGCAACAGATACGCAGTATTTT. Translated: CSARVGLATDTQYF.

V usage is TRBV7-7 and J usage is TRBJ2-1; TRBD2 aligns across 7 bases. The CDR3 runs 15 residues. V dropped 2 bases and J dropped 9; count of bases not matched to a gene: 10. In germline, CDR1 is SSHAT, CDR2 FNYEAQ (reference sequence). The CDR3 DNA reads TGTGCCAGCAGCTTAAGTTCTAGCGGCGGCAGTGAGCAGTTCTTC. It translates to CASSLSSSGGSEQFF.

The CDR3 spells CAWSPLGQNEKLFF. The CDR3 DNA is TGTGCCTGGAGTCCTCTAGGTCAGAATGAAAAACTGTTTTTT. The chain uses TRBV30 and TRBJ1-4, with unresolved D. CDR3 size: 14 residues. V lost 2 bases and J 5 bases, leaving 12 bases between the germline ends. Germline V gene lookup returns CDR1 GTSNPN and CDR2 SVGIG (reference sequence).

In its sample, this clonotype was seen many times. This sequence joins TRBV7-9 and TRBJ1-2; TRBD1 agrees at 7 bases. CDR1 is SEHNR, CDR2 FQNEAQ, per germline (reference sequence). V lost 1 base, J lost 7 bases, and 6 bases stayed unmatched. This CDR3 spans 14 amino acids. The CDR3 coding sequence is TGTGCCAGCAGCTTAGTGAATGCAGGGGGTGGCTACACCTTC. Its translation is CASSLVNAGGGYTF.

The chain uses TRBV7-2 and TRBJ2-2, with 14 bases fitting TRBD2. In germline, CDR1 is SGHTA, CDR2 FQGNSA. CDR3 size: 17 residues. V shed 6 bases, J shed 2 bases, and the junction held 5 bases outside the gene matches. The CDR3 DNA reads as TGTGCCAGCAGACGGGGGACTAGCGGGGGAAACACCGGGGAGCTGTTTTTT. It specifies CASRRGTSGGNTGELFF.

This clonotype was seen only a few times. A junction end diverges from the germline sequence, so it may reflect a read error. V and J are TRBV18 and TRBJ2-7; 7 bases match TRBD1. The CDR3 is 15 residues long. The germline V gene encodes CDR1 KGHSH and CDR2 LQKENI. CDR3 DNA: TGTGTCAGCTCACCACTAAGGACAGGTGCCTACGAGCAGTACTTC. It specifies CVSSPLRTGAYEQYF.